The 5 T cell receptor beta chains below were found in one sample sequenced in a study of CD4+ T cells in melanoma. Libraries were prepared by immunoSEQ multiplex PCR; TCRdb keeps only in-frame clonotypes and omits some of them. The table shows 140,000 or so clones, with about 93% occurring only once. The receptors come from a human donor with melanoma.

The V and J genes are TRBV7-8 and TRBJ1-1; D is unresolved. The V end lost 1 base, the J end lost 7 bases, and 10 bases lay between the germline ends. This CDR3 comprises 13 residues. Germline V CDR1 and CDR2: SGHVS, FQNEAQ. For the CDR3, the DNA is TGTGCCAGCAGCTTAGACAGCCACCGTGAAGCTTTCTTT. It specifies CASSLDSHREAFF.

The V call is TRBV5-1, the J call TRBJ1-3; the match to TRBD1 covers 7 bases. Germline V gene sequence: CDR1 SGHRS, CDR2 YFSETQ. The length of the CDR3 is 18 residues. V lost 4 bases to trimming and J lost 0 bases; unmatched junction nucleotides: 13. The CDR3 coding sequence is TGCGCCAGCAGCACCGGGACAGACCGCTTTCTCTCTGGAAACACCATATATTTT. It codes for CASSTGTDRFLSGNTIYF.

The rearrangement joins TRBV18 to TRBJ1-4; the D is unclear. V shed 2 bases and J shed 5 bases, with 9 bases lying between them. The CDR3 consists of 14 residues. From germline, CDR1 is KGHSH and CDR2 LQKENI. The DNA for the CDR3 is TGTGCCAGCTCACCATCCAAACAGAATGAAAAACTGTTTTTT. Its translation is CASSPSKQNEKLFF.

The chain links TRBV5-1 to TRBJ2-1, with D hard to call. Trimming took off 1 base at V and 7 bases at J, with 12 bases between the two ends. This CDR3 is 14 amino acids long. From germline, CDR1 is SGHRS and CDR2 YFSETQ. The CDR3 here is CASSLYGEWNEQFF. The CDR3 DNA reads TGCGCCAGCAGCTTGTATGGGGAATGGAATGAGCAGTTCTTC.

The chain couples TRBV6-1 to TRBJ1-6, with D tentatively TRBD1 (6 bases). Trimming cost V 1 base and J 5 bases, with 18 bases left between them. The V gene's germline CDR1 is MNHNS and CDR2 SASEGT. This CDR3 comprises 18 residues. The CDR3 nucleotides are TGTGCCAGCAGTGAAGTGGAGCCCAGACAGGCCGATAATTCACCCCTCCACTTT. Translated: CASSEVEPRQADNSPLHF.